The 21 T cell receptor beta chains below all came from one sample that was sequenced in a study of blood T cell repertoires in COVID-19. Only in-frame clones appear in the TCRdb table, and some are missing; sequencing was by immunoSEQ multiplex PCR. The data show more than 35,000 clones, approximately 78% seen once. Sequencing was performed on peripheral blood. These TCRs come from a man in his 70s with acute or convalescent COVID-19.

V gene TRBV21-1 combines with J gene TRBJ1-2; the table assigns TRBD1, which was not confirmed against the DNA. TRBV21-1 is an annotated pseudogene. The CDR3 runs to 13 residues. The CDR3 sequence is CASSTGTSYGYTF. In nucleotides, the CDR3 is TGTGCCAGCAGCACCGGGACATCTTATGGCTACACCTTC.

This rearrangement joins TRBV5-8 to TRBJ2-1; D is ambiguous. Germline V gene lookup returns CDR1 SGHTS and CDR2 YDEGEE. The V end was cut by 3 bases, the J end by 7 bases, with 5 bases between. The CDR3 sequence is 11 residues long. This CDR3 reads CASSSRNEQFF. The DNA for the CDR3 is TGTGCCAGCAGCTCGCGGAATGAGCAGTTCTTC.

The chain carries TRBV2 and TRBJ1-5, with 7 bases identical to TRBD1. Germline CDR1 and CDR2: SNHLY and FYNNEI. The CDR3 extends over 16 amino acids. The V gene end was trimmed by 8 bases and the J gene end by 0 bases; junction bases not matched to a gene: 10. CDR3 coding DNA: TGTGCCAGCGAGGGTATACAGGGGTATAGCAATCAGCCCCAGCATTTT. This gives the protein CASEGIQGYSNQPQHF.

This chain joins TRBV27 and TRBJ1-5; D gene uncertain. The CDR3 spans 14 residues. The germline V and J ends were trimmed by 2 bases and 6 bases, with 11 bases remaining between them. The germline V gene has CDR1 MNHEY and CDR2 SMNVEV (reference sequence). CDR3: CASSLTRGFQPQHF. DNA for the CDR3: TGTGCCAGCAGTTTAACGCGGGGTTTTCAGCCCCAGCATTTT.

The chain is built from TRBV7-9 and TRBJ2-3; 7 bases fit TRBD1. V lost 5 bases to trimming and J lost 4 bases; unmatched junction nucleotides: 12. The CDR3 runs to 16 residues. Germline V gene sequence: CDR1 SEHNR, CDR2 FQNEAQ (reference sequence). The CDR3 spells CASSQSDREYADTQYF. Here the CDR3 DNA reads TGTGCCAGCAGCCAATCCGACAGGGAATACGCAGATACGCAGTATTTT.

This sequence joins TRBV30 and TRBJ1-5, with D possibly matching TRBD1 (5 bases). With 4 bases removed from V and 2 bases from J, the gap between germline ends came to 9 bases. This CDR3 has 13 residues. The V gene's germline CDR1 is GTSNPN and CDR2 SVGIG (reference sequence). The CDR3 coding sequence is TGTGCCTGGAAGGGAGGGGGCAATCAGCCCCAGCATTTT. Translating it yields CAWKGGGNQPQHF. Variable domain in full (rest from reference TRBV30 and TRBJ1-5): SQTIHQWPATLVQPVGSPLSLECTVEGTSNPNLYWYRQAAGRGLQLLFYSVGIGQISSEVPQNLSASRPQDRQFILSSKKLLLSDSGFYLCAWKGGGNQPQHFGDGTRLSIL.

This chain connects TRBV9 to TRBJ1-1, with a possible D match to TRBD1 (5 bases). This CDR3 has 15 residues. V was pared by 3 bases and J by 0 bases, with 12 bases between. CDR1 and CDR2 from the germline V gene are SGDLS and YYNGEE. The CDR3 loop is CASSAEGYMNTEAFF. The CDR3 region has the DNA TGTGCCAGCAGCGCGGAGGGGTACATGAACACTGAAGCTTTCTTT.

This clone was counted a few times. V is TRBV18 and J is TRBJ2-2; D possibly corresponds to TRBD1 (5 bases). Germline V gives CDR1 KGHSH, CDR2 LQKENI. This CDR3 region has 19 residues. Trimming pared 3 bases from V and 5 bases from J, leaving 25 bases between. The DNA for the CDR3 is TGTGCCAGCTCACCTACCTCCCCCCAGGGCGTCATTTTTACCGGGGAGCTGTTTTTT. Its protein product is CASSPTSPQGVIFTGELFF.

The chain combines TRBV28 with TRBJ2-7, with 8 nucleotides matching TRBD2. Germline lookup yields CDR1 MDHEN and CDR2 SYDVKM. J was trimmed by 0 bases and V by 5 bases; bases with no gene match: 3. This CDR3 is built from 14 residues. The CDR3 DNA reads TGTGCCAGCAGTATTAGCGGGGACTCCTACGAGCAGTACTTC. Its translation: CASSISGDSYEQYF.

The chain has TRBV3-1 (or the pseudogene TRBV3-2) and TRBJ1-2; D is perhaps TRBD1 (5 bases). From germline, CDR1 is LGHDT and CDR2 YNNKEL (reference sequence). Trimming took 3 bases from V and 2 from J, leaving 16 bases between them. The CDR3 runs to 16 residues. CDR3 residues: CASSQPIGRANYGYTF. DNA for the CDR3: TGTGCCAGCAGCCAGCCCATAGGCAGGGCGAACTATGGCTACACCTTC.

This clone has a handful of counts. The chain employs TRBV11-2 and TRBJ1-1, with a weak D call TRBD1 (6 bases). This CDR3 is 14 amino acids long. Trimming took off 3 bases at V and 11 bases at J, with 19 bases between the two ends. Germline V gene lookup returns CDR1 SGHAT and CDR2 FQNNGV. In DNA, the CDR3 is TGTGCCAGCAGCTTGATCCCAGGACAGCCCTCGGCTTTCTTT. Its protein is CASSLIPGQPSAFF.

This clone was seen a handful of times. V gene TRBV3-1 (or the pseudogene TRBV3-2) combines with J gene TRBJ1-5; TRBD1 agrees at 8 bases. Germline V gene data show CDR1 as LGHDT and CDR2 as YNNKEL (reference sequence). The V gene end was trimmed by 1 base and the J gene end by 2 bases; junction bases not matched to a gene: 1. This CDR3 contains 15 residues. The CDR3 protein is CASSQAGQGNQPQHF. The DNA for the CDR3 is TGTGCCAGCAGCCAAGCGGGACAGGGCAATCAGCCCCAGCATTTT.

The rearrangement links TRBV7-9 to TRBJ1-2, with unresolved D. Trimming left V 1 base short and J 7 bases short, with 7 bases between. The CDR3 contains 12 residues. The V gene's germline CDR1 is SEHNR and CDR2 FQNEAQ (reference sequence). In nucleotides, the CDR3 is TGTGCCAGCAGCTTAGAGCGGGGTGGCTACACCTTC. Its protein is CASSLERGGYTF.

The chain has TRBV18 and TRBJ2-7, with 7 positions matching TRBD1. V lost 1 base, J lost 6 bases, and 9 bases stayed unmatched. Germline V gene lookup returns CDR1 KGHSH and CDR2 LQKENI. The CDR3 runs 15 residues. The CDR3 sequence is CASSPRTGGVGEQYF. CDR3 in DNA: TGTGCCAGCTCACCACGGACAGGTGGAGTAGGCGAGCAGTACTTC.

This chain joins TRBV5-1 and TRBJ1-3, with a weak D call TRBD1 (6 bases). This CDR3 region has 15 residues. Germline V gene lookup returns CDR1 SGHRS and CDR2 YFSETQ. The ends were cut back, 5 bases at V and 0 bases at J, with 12 bases in the middle. The CDR3 nucleotides are TGCGCCAGCAGTCAAGGACAGTACTCTGGAAACACCATATATTTT. It yields the protein CASSQGQYSGNTIYF.

This clone was counted a few times. The V call is TRBV6-5, the J call TRBJ1-2, with D possibly matching TRBD1 (6 bases). Germline V gene lookup returns CDR1 MNHEY and CDR2 SVGAGI. This CDR3 contains 13 residues. V lost 5 bases, J lost 8 bases, and 15 bases lay in between. The CDR3 DNA reads TGTGCCAGCAGTCCCCGACAGGTCCGGGGCTACACCTTC. This codes for CASSPRQVRGYTF.

This clone was recorded once. The V and J genes are TRBV28 and TRBJ1-2; the D is unclear. V was shortened by 4 bases and J by 2 bases, with 11 bases between the two germline ends. The CDR3 loop spans 14 amino acids. Per germline, CDR1 MDHEN and CDR2 SYDVKM. CDR3 protein: CASSSERLNYGYTF. The CDR3 nucleotides read TGTGCCAGCAGTTCGGAGAGATTAAACTATGGCTACACCTTC.

The V gene is TRBV7-2, the J gene TRBJ1-1; 9 bases line up with TRBD1. CDR1 is SGHTA, CDR2 FQGNSA, per germline. Trimming cost V 2 bases and J 5 bases; bases outside gene matches: 6. This CDR3 region has 15 residues. CDR3 sequence (DNA): TGTGCCAGCAGCTTAACAGGGGGCCAACAGACTGAAGCTTTCTTT. Translating gives CASSLTGGQQTEAFF.

The chain uses TRBV20-1 and TRBJ1-1; D unclear. The germline gives CDR1 DFQATT, CDR2 SNEGSKA (reference sequence). The CDR3 spans 15 residues. Trimming shortened V by 3 bases and J by 0 bases, and 14 bases separated the two germline ends. For the CDR3, the DNA is TGCAGTGCTAGTTGGGGAGCCAGAGTGAACACTGAAGCTTTCTTT. Its protein is CSASWGARVNTEAFF.

The genes are TRBV7-9 and TRBJ2-5; D is unclear. CDR1 is SEHNR, CDR2 FQNEAQ, per germline (reference sequence). This CDR3 is 15 amino acids long. The V gene lost 5 bases and the J gene lost 1 base, with 14 bases spanning the gap. CDR3 bases: TGTGCCAGCAGCCCAAAAAGACGGGTCCAAGAGACCCAGTACTTC. Residues: CASSPKRRVQETQYF.

V gene TRBV18 combines with J gene TRBJ1-1; 8 bases line up with TRBD1. The germline V gene has CDR1 KGHSH and CDR2 LQKENI. The CDR3 has 15 residues. V was pared by 3 bases and J by 0 bases, with 3 bases of the junction left unmatched. CDR3 residues: CASSPNRGVNTEAFF. Written as DNA, the CDR3 is TGTGCCAGCTCACCGAACAGGGGGGTGAACACTGAAGCTTTCTTT.